The next 14 T cell receptor beta chains were all read from a single sample in a study of T cell changes during pregnancy in multiple sclerosis. Method: immunoSEQ multiplex PCR; TCRdb's copy keeps in-frame clones and lacks some. The table has about 89,000 clones, 90% to 95% seen once. Material: peripheral blood, obtained in the third trimester of pregnancy. Receptors were obtained from a female donor with multiple sclerosis, enrolled in a pregnancy study.

This rearrangement joins TRBV30 to TRBJ2-7; 11 bases align to TRBD2. There are 15 residues in the CDR3. Losses at the gene ends were 4 bases for V and 7 bases for J; bases not matched to a gene: 12. CDR1 and CDR2 (germline): GTSNPN, SVGIG (reference sequence). CDR3 loop: CAWTGAGLAGGEQYF. The CDR3 DNA reads as TGTGCCTGGACCGGGGCCGGCCTAGCGGGAGGAGAGCAGTACTTC.

The chain links TRBV7-9 to TRBJ2-1; 7 bases line up with TRBD1. V was clipped by 5 bases and J by 7 bases; unmatched bases: 2. The germline CDR1 and CDR2 sequences are SEHNR and FQNEAQ (reference sequence). CDR3 length equals 12 residues. The CDR3 sequence is CASSATGNEQFF. CDR3 bases: TGTGCCAGCAGCGCGACAGGGAATGAGCAGTTCTTC.

Details on this clone: This same CDR3 is encoded by further DNA sequences in the sample. The rearrangement joins TRBV6-6 to TRBJ1-1; tentative D call: TRBD1 (5 bases). The CDR3 has 15 residues. The germline V gene has CDR1 MNHNY and CDR2 SVGAGI (reference sequence). Deletions cut 0 bases from V and 4 bases from J, with 12 bases between. The DNA of the CDR3 is TGTGCCAGCAGTTACTCTCCGGGGGGGGGCACTGAAGCTTTCTTT. This translates into CASSYSPGGGTEAFF.

V is TRBV11-2 and J is TRBJ2-5, with D possibly being TRBD1 (5 bases). Germline loops: CDR1 SGHAT, CDR2 FQNNGV. V was cut by 2 bases and J by 3 bases, with 16 bases left in between. CDR3 length: 16 residues. CDR3 DNA: TGTGCCAGCAGCTTACAGCACGGCAGGGCGAAAGAGACCCAGTACTTC. Its translation: CASSLQHGRAKETQYF.

The V gene is TRBV5-5, the J gene TRBJ2-5; 7 bases agree with TRBD2. V shed 4 bases and J 1 base; nucleotides not matched to a gene: 10. In germline, CDR1 is SGHKS, CDR2 YYEKEE (reference sequence). The length of the CDR3 is 16 residues. CDR3 sequence (DNA): TGTGCCAGCAGCCGTGGCGGGGGAGGGATCCAAGAGACCCAGTACTTC. Translated: CASSRGGGGIQETQYF.

The J gene is TRBJ2-3, the V gene TRBV9; no clear D gene. The V gene's germline CDR1 is SGDLS and CDR2 YYNGEE. V was cut by 7 bases and J by 3 bases, with 3 bases left in between. The CDR3 is 10 amino acids. CDR3 DNA: TGTGCCAGCCGGACAGATACGCAGTATTTT. Translated, it gives CASRTDTQYF.

J is TRBJ1-5 and V is TRBV27; tentative D call: TRBD1 (5 bases). V lost 5 bases, J lost 8 bases, and 13 bases lay in between. Per the germline V gene, CDR1 is MNHEY and CDR2 is SMNVEV (reference sequence). This CDR3 is 13 amino acids long. CDR3 sequence (DNA): TGTGCCAGCAGTGTGACAGCCCCGGAGCCCCAGCATTTT. Protein: CASSVTAPEPQHF.

This rearrangement joins TRBV6-5 to TRBJ2-1, with 12 bases that match TRBD2. Germline V gene sequence: CDR1 MNHEY, CDR2 SVGAGI. The CDR3 runs to 13 residues. CDR3 sequence: CATGTSGYNEQFF. The CDR3 nucleotides read TGTGCTACCGGGACTAGCGGGTACAATGAGCAGTTCTTC.

This clone was seen only once. The chain joins TRBV5-1 to TRBJ2-7; possible D gene TRBD2, 6 bases. The V gene's germline CDR1 is SGHRS and CDR2 YFSETQ. V was pared by 3 bases and J by 2 bases, with 15 bases between. The CDR3 totals 15 residues. CDR3 amino acids: CASSSIAEGTYEQYF. Here the CDR3 DNA reads TGCGCCAGCAGCTCGATAGCGGAGGGGACCTACGAGCAGTACTTC.

This clone was recorded only once. The V and J genes are TRBV5-4 and TRBJ2-7; D ambiguous. The CDR3 is made up of 12 amino acids. V was shortened by 2 bases and J by 5 bases, with 8 bases between the two germline ends. CDR1 is SGHNT and CDR2 is YYREEE in the germline V gene (reference sequence). The CDR3 nucleotides are TGTGCCAGCAGCTTTTCAGGTGACGAGCAGTACTTC. It encodes CASSFSGDEQYF.

The rearrangement links TRBV27 to TRBJ2-7, with 9 nucleotides matching TRBD1. From germline, CDR1 is MNHEY and CDR2 SMNVEV (reference sequence). This CDR3 is built from 15 residues. With V trimmed by 3 bases and J by 3 bases, 6 bases remained unmatched. The CDR3 DNA follows: TGTGCCAGCAGTTTTTCAGGGACAGGGTTCTACGAGCAGTACTTC. Protein sequence: CASSFSGTGFYEQYF.

The rearrangement joins TRBV19 to TRBJ1-1; D gene unclear. CDR1 is LNHDA, CDR2 SQIVND, per germline (reference sequence). The CDR3 is made up of 14 amino acids. V lost 1 base and J 4 bases, leaving 10 bases between the germline ends. CDR3 in DNA: TGTGCCAGTAGTATAGGGGGAGGCCTCACTGAAGCTTTCTTT. Protein product: CASSIGGGLTEAFF. The full variable domain, completed using reference TRBV19 and TRBJ1-1, is DGGITQSPKYLFRKEGQNVTLSCEQNLNHDAMYWYRQDPGQGLRLIYYSQIVNDFQKGDIAEGYSVSREKKESFPLTVTSAQKNPTAFYLCASSIGGGLTEAFFGQGTRLTVV.

The V and J genes are TRBV4-3 and TRBJ2-2; 7 bases fit TRBD2. This CDR3 region has 16 residues. Per germline, CDR1 LGHNA and CDR2 YSLEER. V lost 4 bases to trimming and J lost 6 bases; unmatched junction nucleotides: 11. CDR3 coding DNA: TGCGCCAGCAGCCGTGCTAGGGAGGGCAGGGCCGGGGAGCTGTTTTTT. Its protein product is CASSRAREGRAGELFF.

The rearrangement uses TRBV9 and TRBJ1-3; D might be TRBD1 (6 bases). Germline V gene sequence: CDR1 SGDLS, CDR2 YYNGEE. Trimming removed 0 bases at V and 2 bases at J, with 9 bases between. The CDR3 has 15 residues. The CDR3 spells CASSVGAGAGNTIYF. The CDR3 DNA sequence: TGTGCCAGCAGCGTAGGAGCAGGGGCTGGAAACACCATATATTTT.